This TCR beta chain was sequenced for a study of blood T cell repertoires in COVID-19. Study in general: The study drew acute and convalescent COVID-19 samples from the United States, Italy and Spain. T cells, B-cell-depleted T cells, or PBMCs supplied cDNA or gDNA.

Enrolled during active infection, Seattle patients were then followed longitudinally. Original processing notes: Reference gene primer amplification in the assay estimated nucleated cell counts. Produced via immunoSEQ multiplex PCR; TCRdb's table is partial and in-frame only. Clone size and the V and J calls come from that table; the DNA yielded D and trimming. This table holds over 50,000 clones, roughly 83% found once. The receptor's source is a man between 60 and 70 years old with COVID-19, enrolled during active disease. Input material: peripheral blood.

The CDR3 region has the DNA TGCGCCAGCAGCTTGATCCCGGGGGGGTCCTACAATGAGCAGTTCTTC. Its protein is CASSLIPGGSYNEQFF. The genes are TRBV5-1 and TRBJ2-1, with 8 bases identical to TRBD2. Germline-derived CDR1 and CDR2 are SGHRS and YFSETQ. Unmatched junction bases numbered 4, after V lost 1 base and J lost 1 base. The CDR3 spans 16 residues. The full variable domain, its missing parts supplied by reference TRBV5-1 and TRBJ2-1, is KAGVTQTPRYLIKTRGQQVTLSCSPISGHRSVSWYQQTPGQGLQFLFEYFSETQRNKGNFPGRFSGRQFSNSRSEMNVSTLELGDSALYLCASSLIPGGSYNEQFFGPGTRLTVL.